This passage covers 20 T cell receptor beta chains from one sample sequenced in a study of CD8+CD57+ T cells in acquired aplastic anemia. Genomic DNA served as template for TCR beta VDJ and CDR3 profiling. Each CDR3 protein gets one entry after TCRdb re-called the reads with MiXCR. The sample contains hundreds of thousands of distinct CDR3 sequences, 65% to 80% of which appear only once. Material for sequencing was sorted CD4+, CD8+, or CD8+CD57+ T cells (not recorded which) from PBMCs. The receptors were sampled from a human donor in good health, serving as a control.

This clonotype was picked up many times. CDR3 nucleotide sequence: TGCAGTGCTAGGCCGGGACTAGCGGGGACCTACAATGAGCAGTTCTTC. Translation gives CSARPGLAGTYNEQFF. The rearrangement uses TRBV20-1 and TRBJ2-1, with 13 nucleotides matching TRBD2. Germline V gene sequence: CDR1 DFQATT, CDR2 SNEGSKA (reference sequence). CDR3 length: 16 residues. Unmatched junction bases numbered 4, after V lost 3 bases and J lost 2 bases.

This chain connects TRBV7-2 to TRBJ2-5; perhaps TRBD2 as D (6 bases). The closer fit of TRBJ2-1 to the DNA end suggests the J call may be wrong. This CDR3 has 16 residues. CDR1 and CDR2 from the germline V gene are SGHTA and FQGNSA. The DNA of the CDR3 is TGTGCCAGCAGCTTAGCGGGTGGGTTCGGGAGCAATGAGCAGTTCTTC. Translation gives CASSLAGGFGSNEQFF.

Concerning this clonotype: No DNA is shown, since the ends of the CDR3 on it are uncertain; the CDR3 is the one TCRdb lists. The J gene is TRBJ1-5, the V gene TRBV7-2. 15 amino acids form the CDR3, both terminal residues included. The germline gives CDR1 SGHTA, CDR2 FQGNSA. The CDR3: CASSLALDQPQHFHF.

This chain links TRBV27 with TRBJ2-7; the match to TRBD2 covers 7 bases. The ends lost 8 bases at V and 5 bases at J; junction bases unmatched: 0. Germline CDR1 is MNHEY and CDR2 is SMNVEV (reference sequence). CDR3 size: 10 residues. As DNA, the CDR3 is TGTGCCAGCGGGGGGGACGAGCAGTACTTC. Protein sequence: CASGGDEQYF.

In this sample, this clonotype turned up many times. The chain carries TRBV20-1 and TRBJ1-1; 7 bases are shared with TRBD1. CDR3 length: 12 amino acids. The V gene's germline CDR1 is DFQATT and CDR2 SNEGSKA (reference sequence). J gave up 4 bases and V 3 bases, and 2 bases lay outside the gene matches. The CDR3 reads CSASSGGTEAFF. The CDR3 region has the DNA TGCAGTGCTAGTTCAGGGGGCACTGAAGCTTTCTTT.

This clonotype was detected ten times or more. V is TRBV4-1 and J is TRBJ2-7, with unresolved D. CDR1 and CDR2 from the germline V gene are MGHRA and YSYEKL. The V and J ends lost 1 base and 0 bases respectively, with 10 bases between them. This CDR3 comprises 15 residues. The CDR3 DNA reads TGCGCCAGCAGCCAAGGGCAACAGCGCTCCTACGAGCAGTACTTC. Translated, it gives CASSQGQQRSYEQYF.

The gene calls are TRBV7-8 and TRBJ1-1; D might be TRBD1 (5 bases). Germline loops: CDR1 SGHVS, CDR2 FQNEAQ. V lost 4 bases and J lost 14, with 26 bases in between. The CDR3 length is 15 residues. The CDR3 DNA is TGTGCCAGCAGCTATCCGGGACGGAGGAATCAGCCCCAGTTCTTT. Translation gives CASSYPGRRNQPQFF.

The chain joins TRBV7-8 to TRBJ1-6; tentatively, D is TRBD1 (6 bases). The germline V and J ends were trimmed by 5 bases and 16 bases, with 27 bases remaining between them. The CDR3 runs to 16 residues. Germline assignment: CDR1 SGHVS and CDR2 FQNEAQ. CDR3: CASSEPSGGADSQLHF. Written as DNA, the CDR3 is TGTGCCAGCAGCGAACCATCGGGGGGGGCGGATTCACAGCTCCACTTT.

Remarks on this clonotype: One junction end does not reproduce the germline sequence, and a read error may be involved. V usage is TRBV7-2 and J usage is TRBJ2-2; a possible D gene is TRBD2 (5 bases). Looked up from germline, CDR1 is SGHTA and CDR2 is FQGNSA. The CDR3 length is 15 residues. CDR3: CASSLVHINNGELFF. The CDR3 DNA reads as TGTGCCAGCAGCTTAGTACACATCAACAACGGGGAGTTGTTTTTT. Combining the CDR3 with reference TRBV7-2 and TRBJ2-2 gives the whole variable domain GAGVSQSPSNKVTEKGKDVELRCDPISGHTALYWYRQSLGQGLEFLIYFQGNSAPDKSGLPSDRFSAERTGGSVSTLTIQRTQQEDSAVYLCASSLVHINNGELFFGEGSRLTVL.

This clonotype was counted a few times. Germline is not matched at one junction end, which may reflect a read error. The DNA for the CDR3 is TGCACCAGCAGCCAAGATTTGTCGGACTACGAGCGGTACTTC. This translates into CTSSQDLSDYERYF. The chain recombines TRBV4-3 with TRBJ2-7; perhaps TRBD2 as D (6 bases). The CDR3 is 14 amino acids. Germline V gene lookup returns CDR1 LGHNA and CDR2 YSLEER.

V and J are TRBV4-1 and TRBJ2-1, with 12 bases identical to TRBD2. After removal of 0 bases from V and 6 bases from J, the junction contained 9 bases not matched to a gene. The CDR3 length is 18 residues. Germline values: CDR1 MGHRA, CDR2 YSYEKL. The CDR3 DNA sequence: TGCGCCAGCAGCCAAGAACCGCCTAGCGGGGGGGCCTCCAATGAGCAGTTCTTC. This gives the protein CASSQEPPSGGASNEQFF.

The chain links TRBV10-3 to TRBJ1-2, with D tentatively TRBD1 (6 bases). CDR1 is ENHRY and CDR2 is SYGVKD in the germline V gene. V lost 4 bases, J lost 2 bases, and 11 bases lay in between. This CDR3 region has 14 residues. CDR3 protein: CAISVDGTNYGYTF. DNA of the CDR3: TGTGCCATCAGTGTGGATGGGACAAACTATGGCTACACCTTC.

The chain employs TRBV7-9 and TRBJ2-1; the D gene is possibly TRBD1 (6 bases). This CDR3 comprises 11 residues. The V gene lost 5 bases and the J gene lost 10 bases, with 9 bases spanning the gap. Germline CDR1 reads SEHNR; CDR2 reads FQNEAQ (reference sequence). The CDR3 spells CASSLTGEQFF. For the CDR3, the DNA is TGTGCCAGCAGCCTGACAGGCGAGCAGTTCTTC.

This clonotype was detected ten times or more. The chain joins TRBV29-1 to TRBJ2-5, with D possibly matching TRBD2 (6 bases). From germline, CDR1 is SQVTM and CDR2 ANQGSEA. The CDR3 is 13 amino acids. With 6 bases removed from V and 0 bases from J, the gap between germline ends came to 11 bases. The CDR3 nucleotides read TGCAGCGTGGGGCCGGGAGACCAAGAGACCCAGTACTTC. Amino acids: CSVGPGDQETQYF.

This rearrangement joins TRBV19 to TRBJ2-5; TRBD2 is a possible D gene (5 bases). V lost 10 bases and J lost 4, with 22 bases in between. CDR1 and CDR2 from the germline V gene are LNHDA and SQIVND (reference sequence). The CDR3 is made up of 15 amino acids. The CDR3 DNA follows: TGTGCCATCAGTAAACCGGGGAGTTTTCGAGAGACCCAGTACTTC. Translated: CAISKPGSFRETQYF.

The V gene is TRBV7-9, the J gene TRBJ2-7, with D perhaps being TRBD1 or TRBD2 (5 bases each). CDR1 and CDR2 (germline): SEHNR, FQNEAQ (reference sequence). V was clipped by 4 bases and J by 9 bases, with 25 bases between them. There are 16 residues in the CDR3. The chain's CDR3 is CASSSNGAYTEKLQYF. The CDR3 DNA sequence: TGTGCCAGCAGCTCCAACGGGGCGTATACTGAAAAACTGCAGTACTTC.

Points on this clonotype: At one boundary the junction diverges from the germline segment, which might be a read error. The chain recombines TRBV6-1 with TRBJ1-2; the D gene is possibly TRBD1 (5 bases). Germline lookup yields CDR1 MNHNS and CDR2 SASEGT. The CDR3 runs 14 residues. CDR3 in DNA: TGTGCCAGCAGCACGTCTCAGGGAGGAGAGGTTACAATATTC. This codes for CASSTSQGGEVTIF.

The J gene is TRBJ2-5, the V gene TRBV19; TRBD2 matches 8 bases. Germline V gene data show CDR1 as LNHDA and CDR2 as SQIVND (reference sequence). The CDR3 extends over 14 amino acids. The J segment lost 8 bases and the V segment lost 5 bases, leaving 10 bases of the junction unmatched. The CDR3 here is CASSRDGGEGTQYF. The CDR3 DNA follows: TGTGCCAGTAGTCGAGACGGGGGGGAAGGAACCCAGTACTTC.

The chain joins TRBV7-2 to TRBJ2-1, with 8 bases identical to TRBD2. The trim removed 5 bases at V and 10 bases at J, leaving 13 bases unmatched. Germline loops: CDR1 SGHTA, CDR2 FQGNSA. CDR3 length equals 15 residues. The CDR3 region has the DNA TGTGCCAGCAGCCAATTTGGCGGGGGGTTCGACGAGCAGTTCTTC. This encodes CASSQFGGGFDEQFF.

The chain recombines TRBV30 with TRBJ2-7; 9 nucleotides line up with TRBD1. J lost 4 bases, V lost 3 bases, and 4 bases had no gene match. The CDR3 covers 13 residues. From germline, CDR1 is GTSNPN and CDR2 SVGIG (reference sequence). The CDR3 nucleotides read TGTGCCTGGAGCCCGGACAGGGGTTACGAGCAGTACTTC. Amino acids: CAWSPDRGYEQYF.